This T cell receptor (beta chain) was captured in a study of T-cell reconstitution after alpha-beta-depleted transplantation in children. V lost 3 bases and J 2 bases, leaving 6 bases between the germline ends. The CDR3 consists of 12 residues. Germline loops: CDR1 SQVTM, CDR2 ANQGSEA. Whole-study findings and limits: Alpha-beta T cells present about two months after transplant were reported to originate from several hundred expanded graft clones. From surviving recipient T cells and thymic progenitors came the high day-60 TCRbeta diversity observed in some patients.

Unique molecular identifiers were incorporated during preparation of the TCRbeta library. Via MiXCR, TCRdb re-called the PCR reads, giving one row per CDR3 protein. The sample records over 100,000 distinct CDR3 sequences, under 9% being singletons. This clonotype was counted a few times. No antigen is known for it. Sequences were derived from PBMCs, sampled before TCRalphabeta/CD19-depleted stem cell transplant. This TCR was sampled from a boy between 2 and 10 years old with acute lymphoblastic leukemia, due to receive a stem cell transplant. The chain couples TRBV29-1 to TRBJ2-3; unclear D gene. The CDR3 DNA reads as TGCAGCGTTGACTTCACCACAGATACGCAGTATTTT. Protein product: CSVDFTTDTQYF.